The clone carrying this T cell receptor (beta chain) was seen a few times. No antigen is known for it. This sample was included in a study of beta chain features in type 1 diabetes. The overall study: The number of sorted cells examined across all samples was 107,917,701. General observations from the study: Researchers report that Type 1 diabetes patients had moderately but significantly shorter TCRB CDR3s across all four CD4+ subsets.

Of the isolated RNA, all was reverse transcribed, and so the sequenced material was expressed TCRB transcripts. Each sample of naive, central memory or regulatory T cells had, on average, about 3.57 million reads. Data came from immunoSEQ multiplex PCR; TCRdb stores just in-frame clones and leaves some out. The sample yields around 260,000 clones, roughly 22% seen once. Sequencing was carried out using naive CD4+ T cells from blood. This TCR was sampled from a woman aged 40 to 50 with type 1 diabetes.

The CDR3 region is CASSSDNLGTDTQYF. The CDR3 nucleotides read TGTGCCAGCAGCTCGGACAACCTAGGCACAGATACGCAGTATTTT. This chain joins TRBV7-8 and TRBJ2-3, with a weak D call TRBD1 (5 bases). Germline V gene lookup returns CDR1 SGHVS and CDR2 FQNEAQ. V was trimmed by 4 bases and J by 1 base, leaving 12 bases between them. This CDR3 has 15 amino acids.